These 12 T cell receptor beta chains were sequenced from one sample in a study of glioma-infiltrating T cells after dendritic cell vaccination. Generated by immunoSEQ multiplex PCR, the TCRdb table keeps only in-frame clones and is missing some. This sample has tens of thousands of clones, with over 75% found just once. The specimen was blood, collected before dendritic cell vaccination. These receptors were collected from a human donor with glioblastoma.

The gene calls are TRBV2 and TRBJ2-1, with 7 bases aligning to TRBD2. CDR3 length: 15 residues. CDR1 is SNHLY and CDR2 is FYNNEI in the germline V gene. V lost 2 bases, J lost 12 bases, and 13 bases stayed unmatched. The CDR3 nucleotides are TGTGCCAGCAGTGAAAGGAGCGTCGGGGGAGGGATGCAGTTCTTC. This sequence encodes CASSERSVGGGMQFF.

The J gene is TRBJ2-7, the V gene TRBV23-1; 11 bases are shared with TRBD2. TRBV23-1 is classed as an ORF, of uncertain function. The junction had 7 bases not matched to a gene; V was cut back by 5 bases and J by 1 base. The CDR3 covers 16 residues. For the CDR3, the DNA is TGCGCCAGCAGTTGTAGCGGGAGGGCCGCGTCCTACGAGCAGTACTTC. Protein sequence: CASSCSGRAASYEQYF.

This chain links TRBV5-1 with TRBJ2-2, with D perhaps matching TRBD2 (5 bases). CDR1 and CDR2 (germline): SGHRS, YFSETQ. There are 14 residues in the CDR3. Trimming removed 6 bases from V and 2 bases from J, with 11 bases in between. The CDR3 sequence: CASTGLGNTGELFF. DNA of the CDR3: TGCGCCAGCACCGGACTCGGTAACACCGGGGAGCTGTTTTTT.

V gene TRBV2 combines with J gene TRBJ2-1; 13 bases fit TRBD2. Germline values: CDR1 SNHLY, CDR2 FYNNEI. Trimming removed 9 bases from V and 9 bases from J; junction bases left unmatched: 8. CDR3 length equals 14 residues. The CDR3 DNA follows: TGTGCCAGTGTTCCGGGACTAGCGGGGCCTGAGCAGTTCTTC. This gives the protein CASVPGLAGPEQFF. Filled out from reference TRBV2 and TRBJ2-1, the complete variable domain reads EPEVTQTPSHQVTQMGQEVILRCVPISNHLYFYWYRQILGQKVEFLVSFYNNEISEKSEIFDDQFSVERPDGSNFTLKIRSTKLEDSAMYFCASVPGLAGPEQFFGPGTRLTVL.

V gene TRBV4-3 combines with J gene TRBJ1-3; tentatively, D is TRBD1 (6 bases). The CDR3 sequence is 15 residues long. Looked up from germline, CDR1 is LGHNA and CDR2 is YSLEER. Trimming took off 0 bases at V and 5 bases at J, with 11 bases between the two ends. CDR3 loop: CASSQELGARNTIYF. For the CDR3, the DNA is TGCGCCAGCAGCCAAGAGCTGGGGGCTAGAAACACCATATATTTT.

This chain joins TRBV5-5 and TRBJ1-3; TRBD1 might be the D (5 bases). The CDR3 totals 15 residues. Germline V gene data show CDR1 as SGHKS and CDR2 as YYEKEE (reference sequence). V was pared by 3 bases and J by 5 bases, with 15 bases between. As DNA, the CDR3 is TGTGCCAGCAGCTCGATTCCTCGGGGGAGAAACACCATATATTTT. This codes for CASSSIPRGRNTIYF.

The chain has TRBV7-3 and TRBJ2-7; TRBD1 matches 11 bases. This CDR3 region has 14 residues. V was pared by 5 bases and J by 2 bases, with 2 bases of the junction left unmatched. Germline V gives CDR1 SGHTA, CDR2 FQGTGA. CDR3 bases: TGTGCCAGCAGCCCGGGACAGGGGGCCTACGAGCAGTACTTC. Translating gives CASSPGQGAYEQYF.

This chain links TRBV7-6 with TRBJ1-6; D unresolved. V was pared by 5 bases and J by 10 bases, with 21 bases between. CDR1 is SGHVS, CDR2 FNYEAQ, per germline. The CDR3 covers 16 residues. The DNA for the CDR3 is TGTGCCAGCAGCCCCTTAGCGAGCTCTCTGGGCTCACCCCTCCACTTT. This translates into CASSPLASSLGSPLHF.

This chain joins TRBV5-1 and TRBJ2-7; tentative D call: TRBD1 (5 bases). Looked up from germline, CDR1 is SGHRS and CDR2 is YFSETQ. CDR3 length: 14 amino acids. Trimming took off 4 bases at V and 0 bases at J, with 11 bases between the two ends. The DNA of the CDR3 is TGCGCCAGCAGCGGAGACAGTTACTCCTACGAGCAGTACTTC. Its translation is CASSGDSYSYEQYF.

In nucleotides, the CDR3 is TGTGCCAGCAGCCCACTCGGGAGGGGGGCAGATACGCAGTATTTT. This sequence encodes CASSPLGRGADTQYF. This sequence joins TRBV9 and TRBJ2-3, with 8 bases lining up with TRBD2. In germline, CDR1 is SGDLS, CDR2 YYNGEE. This CDR3 is 15 amino acids long. V trimming: 4 bases; J trimming: 4 bases; junction bases outside the gene matches: 8.

The rearrangement uses TRBV5-1 and TRBJ2-2; D may be TRBD1 (6 bases). Germline V gene sequence: CDR1 SGHRS, CDR2 YFSETQ. The CDR3 is 16 amino acids. V lost 4 bases to trimming and J lost 4 bases, with 17 bases between them. CDR3 bases: TGCGCCAGCAGCGCACAGGGATTGGAGACCACCGGGGAGCTGTTTTTT. This gives the protein CASSAQGLETTGELFF.

The chain links TRBV7-9 to TRBJ2-3, with 7 bases matching TRBD2. The CDR3 loop spans 15 amino acids. Germline V gives CDR1 SEHNR, CDR2 FQNEAQ (reference sequence). V shed 6 bases, J shed 0 bases, and the junction held 6 bases outside the gene matches. Here the CDR3 DNA reads TGTGCCAGCAGTCGGAGCGGGGTCAGCACAGATACGCAGTATTTT. Its protein product is CASSRSGVSTDTQYF.